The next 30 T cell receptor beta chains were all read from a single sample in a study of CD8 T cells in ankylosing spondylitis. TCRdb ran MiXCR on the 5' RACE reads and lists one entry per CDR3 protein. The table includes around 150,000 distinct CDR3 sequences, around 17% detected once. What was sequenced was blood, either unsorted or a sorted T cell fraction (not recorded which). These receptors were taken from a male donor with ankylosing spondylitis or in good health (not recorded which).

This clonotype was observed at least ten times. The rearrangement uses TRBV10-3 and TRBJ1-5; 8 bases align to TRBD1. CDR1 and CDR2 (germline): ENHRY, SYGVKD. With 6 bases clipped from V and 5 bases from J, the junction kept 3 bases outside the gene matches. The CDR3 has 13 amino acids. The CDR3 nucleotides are TGTGCCATCAGGACAGGGGTAGATCAGCCCCAGCATTTT. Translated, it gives CAIRTGVDQPQHF.

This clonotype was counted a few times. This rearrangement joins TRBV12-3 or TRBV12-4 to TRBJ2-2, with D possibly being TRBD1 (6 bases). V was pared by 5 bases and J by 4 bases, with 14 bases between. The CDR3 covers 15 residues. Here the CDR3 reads CASSTPGHLTGELFF. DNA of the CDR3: TGTGCCAGCAGTACACCGGGACACCTCACCGGGGAGCTGTTTTTT.

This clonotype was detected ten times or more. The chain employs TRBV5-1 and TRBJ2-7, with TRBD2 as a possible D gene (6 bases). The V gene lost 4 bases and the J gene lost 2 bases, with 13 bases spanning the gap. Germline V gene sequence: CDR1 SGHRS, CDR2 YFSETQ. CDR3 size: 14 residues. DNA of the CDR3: TGCGCCAGCAGCCCTAGCGTTGGGGCCTACGAGCAGTACTTC. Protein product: CASSPSVGAYEQYF.

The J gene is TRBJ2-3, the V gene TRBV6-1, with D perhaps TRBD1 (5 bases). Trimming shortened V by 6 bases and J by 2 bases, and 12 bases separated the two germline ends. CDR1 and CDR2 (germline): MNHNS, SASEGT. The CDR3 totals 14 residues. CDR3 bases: TGTGCCAGCAGACACAGGTTATCCACAGATACGCAGTATTTT. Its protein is CASRHRLSTDTQYF.

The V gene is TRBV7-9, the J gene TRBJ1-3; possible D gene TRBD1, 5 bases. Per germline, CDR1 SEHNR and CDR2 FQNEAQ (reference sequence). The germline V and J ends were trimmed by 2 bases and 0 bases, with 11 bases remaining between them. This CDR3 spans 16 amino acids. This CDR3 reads CASSLTGGISGNTIYF. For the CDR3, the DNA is TGTGCCAGCAGCTTAACTGGGGGGATCTCTGGAAACACCATATATTTT.

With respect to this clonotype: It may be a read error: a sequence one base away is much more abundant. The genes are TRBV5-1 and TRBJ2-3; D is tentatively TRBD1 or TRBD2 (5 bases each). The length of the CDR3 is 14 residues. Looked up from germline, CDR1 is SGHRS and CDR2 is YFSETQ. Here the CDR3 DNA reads TGCGCCAGCAGCTTGGGGGGGAGCACAGATATGCAGTATTTT. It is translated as CASSLGGSTDMQYF.

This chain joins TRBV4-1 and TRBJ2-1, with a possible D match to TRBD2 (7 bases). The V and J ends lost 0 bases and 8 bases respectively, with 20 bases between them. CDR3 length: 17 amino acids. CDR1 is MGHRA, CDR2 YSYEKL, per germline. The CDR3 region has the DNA TGCGCCAGCAGCCAAGATCTTTCCAGCGGAGGGGGGGATGAGCAGTTCTTC. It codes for CASSQDLSSGGGDEQFF.

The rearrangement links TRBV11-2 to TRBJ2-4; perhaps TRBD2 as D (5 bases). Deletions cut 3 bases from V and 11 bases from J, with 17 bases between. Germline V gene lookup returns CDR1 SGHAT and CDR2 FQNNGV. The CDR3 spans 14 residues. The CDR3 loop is CASSLGRTVLVQYF. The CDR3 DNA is TGTGCCAGCAGCTTGGGCCGGACTGTCTTAGTTCAGTACTTC.

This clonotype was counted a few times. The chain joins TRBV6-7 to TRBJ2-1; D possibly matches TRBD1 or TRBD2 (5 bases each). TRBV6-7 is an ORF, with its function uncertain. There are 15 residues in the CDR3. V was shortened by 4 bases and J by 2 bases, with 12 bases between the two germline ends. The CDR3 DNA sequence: TGTGCCAGCAGTTTGGAGCAGGGACCCTACAATGAGCAGTTCTTC. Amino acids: CASSLEQGPYNEQFF.

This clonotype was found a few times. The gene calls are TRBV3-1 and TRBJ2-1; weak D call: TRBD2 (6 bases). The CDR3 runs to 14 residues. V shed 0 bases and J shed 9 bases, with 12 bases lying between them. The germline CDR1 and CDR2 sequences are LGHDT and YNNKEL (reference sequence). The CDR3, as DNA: TGTGCCAGCAGCCAAGAGTGGCTCGGGGGTGAGCAGTTCTTC. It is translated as CASSQEWLGGEQFF.

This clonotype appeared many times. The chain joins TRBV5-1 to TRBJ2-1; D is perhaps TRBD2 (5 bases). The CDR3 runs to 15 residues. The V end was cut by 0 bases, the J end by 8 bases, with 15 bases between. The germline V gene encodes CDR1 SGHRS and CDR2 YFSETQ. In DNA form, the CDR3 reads TGCGCCAGCAGCTTGGAGGATAACTGGGGAGATGAGCAGTTCTTC. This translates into CASSLEDNWGDEQFF.

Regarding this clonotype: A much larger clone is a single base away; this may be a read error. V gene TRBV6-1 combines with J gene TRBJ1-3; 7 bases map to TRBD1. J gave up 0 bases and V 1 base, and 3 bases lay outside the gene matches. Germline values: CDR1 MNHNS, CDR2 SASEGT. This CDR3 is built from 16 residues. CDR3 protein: CASSEGGTASGNTIYF. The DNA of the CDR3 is TGTGCCAGCAGTGAAGGCGGGACAGCCTCTGGAAACACCATATATTTT.

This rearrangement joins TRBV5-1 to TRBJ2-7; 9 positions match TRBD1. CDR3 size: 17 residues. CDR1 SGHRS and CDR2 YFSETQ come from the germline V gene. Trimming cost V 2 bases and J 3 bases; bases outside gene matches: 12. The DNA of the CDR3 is TGCGCCAGCAGCTTAGGACATCCGGGACAGGGATTCTACGAGCAGTACTTC. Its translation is CASSLGHPGQGFYEQYF.

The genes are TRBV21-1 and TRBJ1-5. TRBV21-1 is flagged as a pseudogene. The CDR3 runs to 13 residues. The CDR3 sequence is CASRRCSNQPQHF. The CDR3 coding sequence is TGTGCCAGCAGGAGGTGTAGCAATCAGCCCCAGCATTTT.

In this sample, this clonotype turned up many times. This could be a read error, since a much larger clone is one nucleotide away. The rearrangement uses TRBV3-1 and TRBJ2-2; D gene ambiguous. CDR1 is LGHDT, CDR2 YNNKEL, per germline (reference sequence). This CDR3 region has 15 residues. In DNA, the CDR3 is TGTGCCACCAGCCAAGATGCTGCCAAGCCCGGGGAGCTGTTTTTT. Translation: CATSQDAAKPGELFF.

CDR3 in amino acids: CASSLRQGVGTEAFF. DNA for the CDR3: TGTGCCAGCAGCCTACGACAGGGGGTGGGCACTGAAGCTTTCTTT. The chain employs TRBV28 and TRBJ1-1, with 9 positions matching TRBD1. Germline CDR1 and CDR2: MDHEN and SYDVKM. V was clipped by 6 bases and J by 4 bases; unmatched bases: 9. The CDR3 has 15 amino acids.

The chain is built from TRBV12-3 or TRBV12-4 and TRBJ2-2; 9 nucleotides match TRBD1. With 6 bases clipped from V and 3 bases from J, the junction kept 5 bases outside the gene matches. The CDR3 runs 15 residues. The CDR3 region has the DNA TGTGCCAGCAGCTTGACAGGGGGGTACACCGGGGAGCTGTTTTTT. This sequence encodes CASSLTGGYTGELFF.

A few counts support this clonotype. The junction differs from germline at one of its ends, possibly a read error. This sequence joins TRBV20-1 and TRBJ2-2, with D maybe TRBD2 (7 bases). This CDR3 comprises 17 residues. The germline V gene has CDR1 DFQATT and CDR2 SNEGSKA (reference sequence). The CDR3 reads CCARGGGLSGNTGELFF. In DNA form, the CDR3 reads TGCTGTGCTAGAGGGGGGGGGCTGTCTGGGAACACCGGGGAGCTGTTTTTT.

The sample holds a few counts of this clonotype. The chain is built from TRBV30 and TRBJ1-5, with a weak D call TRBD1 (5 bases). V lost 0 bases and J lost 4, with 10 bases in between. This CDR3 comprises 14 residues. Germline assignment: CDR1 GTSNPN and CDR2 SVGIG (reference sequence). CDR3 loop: CAWSVGTENQPQHF. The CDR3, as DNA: TGTGCCTGGAGTGTAGGGACGGAAAATCAGCCCCAGCATTTT. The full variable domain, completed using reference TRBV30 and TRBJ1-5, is SQTIHQWPATLVQPVGSPLSLECTVEGTSNPNLYWYRQAAGRGLQLLFYSVGIGQISSEVPQNLSASRPQDRQFILSSKKLLLSDSGFYLCAWSVGTENQPQHFGDGTRLSIL.

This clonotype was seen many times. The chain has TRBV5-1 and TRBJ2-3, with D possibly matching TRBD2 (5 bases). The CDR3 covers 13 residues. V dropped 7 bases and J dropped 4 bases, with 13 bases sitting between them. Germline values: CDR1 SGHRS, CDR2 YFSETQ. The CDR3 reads CASAPGSADTQYF. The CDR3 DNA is TGCGCCAGCGCCCCCGGTAGCGCAGATACGCAGTATTTT.

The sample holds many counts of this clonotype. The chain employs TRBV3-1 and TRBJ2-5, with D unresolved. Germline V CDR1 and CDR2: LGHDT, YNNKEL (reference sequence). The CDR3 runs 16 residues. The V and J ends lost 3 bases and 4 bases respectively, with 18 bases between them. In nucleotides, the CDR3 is TGTGCCAGCAGCCAGGCCAGTCCGAGACGAGGAGAGACCCAGTACTTC. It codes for CASSQASPRRGETQYF.

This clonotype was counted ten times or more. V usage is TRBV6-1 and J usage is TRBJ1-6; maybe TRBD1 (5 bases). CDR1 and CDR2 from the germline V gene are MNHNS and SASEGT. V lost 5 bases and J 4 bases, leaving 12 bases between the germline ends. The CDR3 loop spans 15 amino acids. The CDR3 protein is CASSPKWGYNSPLHF. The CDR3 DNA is TGTGCCAGCAGTCCCAAGTGGGGGTATAATTCACCCCTCCACTTT.

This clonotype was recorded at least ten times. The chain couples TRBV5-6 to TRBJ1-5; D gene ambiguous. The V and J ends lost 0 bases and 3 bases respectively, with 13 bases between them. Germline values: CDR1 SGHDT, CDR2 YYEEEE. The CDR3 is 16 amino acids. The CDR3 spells CASSLASGRHNQPQHF. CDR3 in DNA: TGTGCCAGCAGCTTGGCCTCGGGCAGGCACAATCAGCCCCAGCATTTT.

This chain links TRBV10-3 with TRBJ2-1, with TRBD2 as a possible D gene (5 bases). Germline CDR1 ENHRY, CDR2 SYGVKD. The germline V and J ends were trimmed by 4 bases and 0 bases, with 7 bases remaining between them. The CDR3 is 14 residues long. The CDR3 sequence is CAISGGSSYNEQFF. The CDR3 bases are TGTGCCATCAGTGGAGGGAGCTCCTACAATGAGCAGTTCTTC.

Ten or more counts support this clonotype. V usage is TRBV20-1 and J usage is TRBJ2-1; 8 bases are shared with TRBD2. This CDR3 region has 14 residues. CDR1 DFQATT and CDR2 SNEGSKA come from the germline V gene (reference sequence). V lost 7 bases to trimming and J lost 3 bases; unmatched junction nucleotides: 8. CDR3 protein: CSVKGLASYNEQFF. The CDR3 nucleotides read TGCAGTGTGAAAGGACTAGCAAGCTACAATGAGCAGTTCTTC.

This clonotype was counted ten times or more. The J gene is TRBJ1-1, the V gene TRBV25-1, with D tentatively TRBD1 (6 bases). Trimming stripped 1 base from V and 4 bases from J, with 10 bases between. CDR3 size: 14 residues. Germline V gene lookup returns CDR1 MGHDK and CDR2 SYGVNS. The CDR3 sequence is CASSESIRGTEAFF. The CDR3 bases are TGTGCCAGCAGTGAATCGATCAGGGGCACTGAAGCTTTCTTT.

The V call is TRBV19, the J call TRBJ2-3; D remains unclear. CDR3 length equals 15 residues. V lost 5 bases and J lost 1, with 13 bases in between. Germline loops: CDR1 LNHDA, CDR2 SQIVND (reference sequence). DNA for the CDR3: TGTGCCAGTAGTGTGATGCACCTCGGCACAGATACGCAGTATTTT. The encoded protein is CASSVMHLGTDTQYF.

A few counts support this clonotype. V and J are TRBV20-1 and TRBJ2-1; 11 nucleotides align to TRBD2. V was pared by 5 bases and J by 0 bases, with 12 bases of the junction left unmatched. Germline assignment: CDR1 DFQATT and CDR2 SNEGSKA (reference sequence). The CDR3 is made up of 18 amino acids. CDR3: CSAPLAGGSAPSYNEQFF. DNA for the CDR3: TGCAGTGCTCCTCTAGCGGGAGGTTCGGCCCCCTCCTACAATGAGCAGTTCTTC.

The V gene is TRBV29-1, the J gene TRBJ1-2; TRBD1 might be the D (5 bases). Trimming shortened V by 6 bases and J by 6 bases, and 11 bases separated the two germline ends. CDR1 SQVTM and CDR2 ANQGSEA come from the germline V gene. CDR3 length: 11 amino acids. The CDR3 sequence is CSVAGIDGYTF. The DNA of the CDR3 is TGCAGCGTCGCAGGGATTGATGGCTACACCTTC.

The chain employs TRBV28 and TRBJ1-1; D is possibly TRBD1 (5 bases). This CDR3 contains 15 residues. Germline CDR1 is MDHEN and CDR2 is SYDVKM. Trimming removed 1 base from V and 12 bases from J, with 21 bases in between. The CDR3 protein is CASSLSRGGNRRTFF. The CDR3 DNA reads TGTGCCAGCAGTTTATCTAGGGGAGGGAATCGGAGGACTTTCTTT.